This T cell receptor beta chain was documented in a study of identical twins' blood T cells. On the study more broadly: Approximately twelve libraries, six alpha and six beta, gave about 50 million reads.

Germline-derived CDR1 and CDR2 are DFQATT and SNEGSKA (reference sequence). The CDR3 runs 14 residues. Trimming removed 1 base at V and 5 bases at J, with 13 bases between. Whole-study results and caveats: Shared CDR3 clonotype counts tracked mainly the product of cloneset sizes. V gene usage reportedly matched far better within twin pairs than unrelated donors.

Each TCR cDNA library carried sample-specific barcodes on both ends. TCRdb redid the calling of the 5' RACE reads with MiXCR, one entry per CDR3 protein. The profile shows about 370,000 distinct CDR3 sequences, more than 25% of them singletons. This clonotype was counted a few times. What it recognizes is unknown. The sequence was collected from a woman aged 18-49 years in good health. Sequenced sample: PBMCs. The chain joins TRBV20-1 to TRBJ2-3; D is perhaps TRBD2 (5 bases). The CDR3 spells CSARGDRAGDTQYF. The CDR3 DNA reads as TGCAGTGCTAGAGGTGATAGGGCGGGAGATACGCAGTATTTT.